This passage covers 25 T cell receptor beta chains from one sample sequenced in a study of low-dose radiotherapy and immunotherapy resistance in tumors. Gene-specific TRAV and TRBV primers were used for first-strand cDNA, covering alpha and beta chains. A 20-cycle PCR with a constant-region primer and V-primer adapter amplified TCRs. TCRdb used MiXCR to reprocess the reads, holding one entry per CDR3 protein. The sample holds 95,000 to 100,000 distinct CDR3 sequences, roughly 20% seen once. Time point meaning: after trial treatment. Noted treatment: LDRT plus nivolumab, ipilimumab, low-dose cyclophosphamide and aspirin (RACIN trial). Sequencing was performed on PBMCs, taken after low-dose radiotherapy plus immunotherapy. Every receptor here comes from a male donor with prostate cancer.

In its sample, this clonotype was seen many times. This chain links TRBV3-1 with TRBJ2-2, with 10 bases identical to TRBD2. CDR3 length equals 17 residues. Unmatched junction bases numbered 6, after V lost 0 bases and J lost 5 bases. The germline CDR1 and CDR2 sequences are LGHDT and YNNKEL (reference sequence). This chain's CDR3 is CASSQDRLAGDTGELFF. DNA for the CDR3: TGTGCCAGCAGCCAAGATCGGCTAGCGGGGGATACCGGGGAGCTGTTTTTT.

This clonotype was seen ten or more times. The V call is TRBV29-1, the J call TRBJ2-6; 7 bases align to TRBD1. V dropped 6 bases and J dropped 0; count of bases not matched to a gene: 11. This CDR3 spans 17 amino acids. Germline assignment: CDR1 SQVTM and CDR2 ANQGSEA. The CDR3 nucleotides read TGCAGCGTCGAGGTGACAGGGTCCCTCTCTGGGGCCAACGTCCTGACTTTC. It specifies CSVEVTGSLSGANVLTF.

In regard to this clonotype: A single base is all that separates this from a far larger clone, so a read error is likely. The chain carries TRBV7-6 and TRBJ2-7; TRBD2 matches at 10 bases. The length of the CDR3 is 14 residues. The V segment lost 5 bases and the J segment 9 bases; nucleotides outside the gene matches: 10. The germline V gene has CDR1 SGHVS and CDR2 FNYEAQ. The CDR3 spells CASSTSGGAGVQYF. In DNA, the CDR3 is TGTGCCAGCAGCACAAGCGGGGGGGCCGGCGTGCAGTACTTC.

This clonotype was counted at least ten times. The chain employs TRBV20-1 and TRBJ2-5, with D perhaps TRBD1 (6 bases). Looked up from germline, CDR1 is DFQATT and CDR2 is SNEGSKA (reference sequence). V dropped 3 bases and J dropped 4 bases, with 12 bases sitting between them. This CDR3 contains 13 residues. The CDR3 loop reads CSARGAPPETQYF. The DNA for the CDR3 is TGCAGTGCTAGGGGGGCGCCCCCAGAGACCCAGTACTTC.

Ten or more counts support this clonotype. This chain joins TRBV12-3 or TRBV12-4 and TRBJ2-3, with 8 positions matching TRBD1. V gave up 5 bases and J gave up 2 bases; unmatched junction bases: 3. CDR3 length: 14 amino acids. This chain's CDR3 is CASSPDRDTDTQYF. The CDR3, as DNA: TGTGCCAGCAGTCCGGACAGGGACACAGATACGCAGTATTTT.

This clonotype was observed at least ten times. The germline gene is not matched at one end of the junction; a read error may be the cause. The chain joins TRBV7-7 to TRBJ2-2; D may be TRBD1 or TRBD2 (6 bases each). In germline, CDR1 is SSHAT, CDR2 FNYEAQ (reference sequence). The CDR3 is 15 amino acids. In DNA, the CDR3 is TGTGCTAGCAGCCTCCGCCGGGGGCAAGGCGGGGAGCTGTTTTTT. Translating gives CASSLRRGQGGELFF.

This clonotype was seen a few times. The rearrangement links TRBV5-1 to TRBJ2-1; 8 bases map to TRBD1. Trimming took 6 bases from V and 8 from J; bases not matched to a gene: 10. Germline values: CDR1 SGHRS, CDR2 YFSETQ. CDR3 size: 14 residues. The CDR3 sequence is CASTPSRGHYEQFF. CDR3 in DNA: TGCGCCAGCACCCCGAGCAGGGGGCATTATGAGCAGTTCTTC.

This clonotype was counted at least ten times. The chain uses TRBV5-1 and TRBJ2-3; TRBD2 is a possible D gene (7 bases). CDR3 size: 16 residues. Germline assignment: CDR1 SGHRS and CDR2 YFSETQ. V was shortened by 4 bases and J by 4 bases, with 19 bases between the two germline ends. CDR3 sequence reads: CASSPTMGGGADTQYF. The CDR3 DNA reads as TGCGCCAGCAGCCCCACGATGGGGGGGGGCGCAGATACGCAGTATTTT. The variable domain in full, completed from reference TRBV5-1 and TRBJ2-3, reads KAGVTQTPRYLIKTRGQQVTLSCSPISGHRSVSWYQQTPGQGLQFLFEYFSETQRNKGNFPGRFSGRQFSNSRSEMNVSTLELGDSALYLCASSPTMGGGADTQYFGPGTRLTVL.

This clonotype was picked up many times. V gene TRBV25-1 combines with J gene TRBJ1-1; D is undetermined. Germline V gives CDR1 MGHDK, CDR2 SYGVNS. Trimming removed 1 base at V and 1 base at J, with 10 bases between. CDR3 length: 15 amino acids. Here the CDR3 DNA reads TGTGCCAGCAGTGAATTTGGGGAGGGGAACACTGAAGCTTTCTTT. It is translated as CASSEFGEGNTEAFF.

This clonotype was observed at least ten times. The chain has TRBV4-1 and TRBJ1-5; 12 positions agree with TRBD1. V lost 3 bases, J lost 7 bases, and 7 bases stayed unmatched. Germline V CDR1 and CDR2: MGHRA, YSYEKL. This CDR3 comprises 16 residues. DNA for the CDR3: TGCGCCAGCAGCCAGCCGGGACAGGGGGCGAGGCAGCCCCAGCATTTT. It yields the protein CASSQPGQGARQPQHF.

At least ten counts were recorded for this clonotype. This chain uses TRBV7-2 with TRBJ1-6; D is undetermined. The CDR3 spans 15 residues. The V and J ends lost 1 base and 6 bases respectively, with 10 bases between them. The germline gives CDR1 SGHTA, CDR2 FQGNSA. CDR3: CASSLVYQTNSPLHF. The CDR3, as DNA: TGTGCCAGCAGCTTAGTTTATCAGACTAATTCACCCCTCCACTTT. The variable domain in full, completed from reference TRBV7-2 and TRBJ1-6, reads GAGVSQSPSNKVTEKGKDVELRCDPISGHTALYWYRQSLGQGLEFLIYFQGNSAPDKSGLPSDRFSAERTGGSVSTLTIQRTQQEDSAVYLCASSLVYQTNSPLHFGNGTRLTVT.

This clonotype was recorded many times. The chain combines TRBV20-1 with TRBJ2-7; 9 bases are shared with TRBD1. V shed 7 bases and J 2 bases; nucleotides not matched to a gene: 12. This CDR3 contains 15 residues. CDR1 and CDR2 from the germline V gene are DFQATT and SNEGSKA (reference sequence). The CDR3 here is CSVSPGTGLAYEQYF. Written as DNA, the CDR3 is TGCAGTGTTAGTCCCGGGACAGGGTTGGCCTACGAGCAGTACTTC.

Ten or more counts support this clonotype. The chain uses TRBV29-1 and TRBJ2-7; 9 bases match TRBD1. From germline, CDR1 is SQVTM and CDR2 ANQGSEA. CDR3 size: 15 residues. With 1 base clipped from V and 2 bases from J, the junction kept 6 bases outside the gene matches. In DNA form, the CDR3 reads TGCAGCGTTGAAGGGGGACAGGGAGGGGCCTACGAGCAGTACTTC. Translating it yields CSVEGGQGGAYEQYF.

This clonotype showed up many times. The chain combines TRBV18 with TRBJ2-1; 10 nucleotides line up with TRBD2. Germline V CDR1 and CDR2: KGHSH, LQKENI. CDR3 length equals 16 residues. V lost 3 bases and J lost 8; bases outside the gene matches: 10. The CDR3 coding sequence is TGTGCCAGCTCACCCCAAGCGGGGGGGCTGGGCTATGAGCAGTTCTTC. Protein: CASSPQAGGLGYEQFF.

This clonotype came up many times. The V gene is TRBV6-6, the J gene TRBJ2-1, with TRBD2 matching over 8 bases. Trimming at V came to 4 bases and at J to 5 bases, leaving 4 bases not matched to a gene. This CDR3 is 14 amino acids long. Looked up from germline, CDR1 is MNHNY and CDR2 is SVGAGI (reference sequence). CDR3 sequence: CASSLAGRDNEQFF. The CDR3 DNA follows: TGTGCCAGCAGTTTAGCGGGGCGGGACAATGAGCAGTTCTTC.

This clonotype was recorded many times. The junction departs from the called germline gene at one end, perhaps through a read error. The gene calls are TRBV30 and TRBJ2-2, with D possibly matching TRBD1 (6 bases). The CDR3 has 13 amino acids. In germline, CDR1 is GTSNPN, CDR2 SVGIG (reference sequence). CDR3 in DNA: TGTGCCTGGAGAGGACAGAACCCCGGGGAGCTGTTTTTT. Translating it yields CAWRGQNPGELFF. Based on the CDR3 plus reference TRBV30 and TRBJ2-2, the full variable domain is SQTIHQWPATLVQPVGSPLSLECTVEGTSNPNLYWYRQAAGRGLQLLFYSVGIGQISSEVPQNLSASRPQDRQFILSSKKLLLSDSGFYLCAWRGQNPGELFFGEGSRLTVL.

This clonotype was found many times. CDR3 nucleotide sequence: TGTGCCAGCAAACTTAGGTGGACAGGCATCTACGAGCAGTACTTC. Its translation: CASKLRWTGIYEQYF. The chain couples TRBV7-2 to TRBJ2-7; 7 bases map to TRBD1. V was pared by 7 bases and J by 3 bases, with 12 bases of the junction left unmatched. The CDR3 is made up of 15 amino acids. Germline V lookup: CDR1 SGHTA, CDR2 FQGNSA.

CDR3 sequence: CASSLAAGKTDTQYF. Here the CDR3 DNA reads TGCGCCAGCAGCTTGGCGGCAGGGAAGACAGATACGCAGTATTTT. The chain joins TRBV5-1 to TRBJ2-3; D is perhaps TRBD1 (5 bases). This CDR3 spans 15 amino acids. Germline CDR1 SGHRS, CDR2 YFSETQ. V dropped 0 bases and J dropped 3 bases, with 11 bases sitting between them.

This clonotype was found many times. The gene calls are TRBV11-2 and TRBJ2-7; 7 nucleotides line up with TRBD1. Germline V gene lookup returns CDR1 SGHAT and CDR2 FQNNGV. V shed 2 bases, J shed 5 bases, and the junction held 3 bases outside the gene matches. The CDR3 sequence is 13 residues long. DNA of the CDR3: TGTGCCAGCAGCTTAACAGGGGTGGACGAGCAGTACTTC. Translating gives CASSLTGVDEQYF.

This clonotype was counted at least ten times. V and J are TRBV24-1 and TRBJ2-2; D perhaps matches TRBD2 (7 bases). The CDR3 runs to 17 residues. V was shortened by 4 bases and J by 4 bases, with 18 bases between the two germline ends. Germline values: CDR1 KGHDR, CDR2 SFDVKD. Here the CDR3 DNA reads TGTGCCACCAGTGAGGGGGGGCCGCTTCGAGGCACCGGGGAGCTGTTTTTT. Its translation: CATSEGGPLRGTGELFF.

This clonotype was recorded many times. The rearrangement uses TRBV20-1 and TRBJ2-3; D possibly corresponds to TRBD1 (6 bases). This CDR3 has 14 residues. V was clipped by 5 bases and J by 4 bases, with 16 bases between them. Per germline, CDR1 DFQATT and CDR2 SNEGSKA (reference sequence). The CDR3 DNA sequence: TGCAGTGCTCCAGGGGAAGCGGATTCAGATACGCAGTATTTT. This codes for CSAPGEADSDTQYF.

This clonotype appeared a few times. At one of its ends the junction is not consistent with the germline gene, which may arise from a read error. The rearrangement uses TRBV27 and TRBJ2-7; tentatively, D is TRBD2 (6 bases). CDR1 is MNHEY, CDR2 SMNVEV, per germline (reference sequence). The CDR3 extends over 14 amino acids. This chain's CDR3 is CASSTDWGEGEQYF. The CDR3 coding sequence is TGTGCCAGCAGCACCGACTGGGGGGAAGGCGAGCAGTACTTT.

This clonotype appeared many times. The CDR3 here is CASSQAQNGGADTQYF. The CDR3 bases are TGTGCCAGCAGCCAAGCGCAAAACGGGGGCGCAGATACGCAGTATTTT. The V gene is TRBV3-1, the J gene TRBJ2-3; possibly TRBD1 or TRBD2 for D (6 bases each). Germline CDR1 reads LGHDT; CDR2 reads YNNKEL (reference sequence). The CDR3 has 16 amino acids. With 1 base removed from V and 4 bases from J, the gap between germline ends came to 15 bases.

This clonotype came up many times. The chain has TRBV6-5 and TRBJ2-5, with D possibly being TRBD1 (6 bases). This CDR3 is 16 amino acids long. Between the trimmed V and J ends, which lost 0 bases and 4 bases, there was a span of 15 bases. Germline V CDR1 and CDR2: MNHEY, SVGAGI. The CDR3 sequence: CASSYSRTRGGETQYF. The CDR3 DNA reads as TGTGCCAGCAGTTACTCACGGACACGAGGGGGAGAGACCCAGTACTTC.

This clonotype was seen many times. This chain uses TRBV6-1 with TRBJ2-7; 7 bases map to TRBD1. V lost 9 bases, J lost 1 base, and 15 bases stayed unmatched. The germline CDR1 and CDR2 sequences are MNHNS and SASEGT. There are 16 residues in the CDR3. The CDR3 is CASVGLLLQGSYEQYF. The CDR3 DNA sequence: TGTGCCAGTGTGGGCTTACTTCTACAGGGGTCCTACGAGCAGTACTTC.